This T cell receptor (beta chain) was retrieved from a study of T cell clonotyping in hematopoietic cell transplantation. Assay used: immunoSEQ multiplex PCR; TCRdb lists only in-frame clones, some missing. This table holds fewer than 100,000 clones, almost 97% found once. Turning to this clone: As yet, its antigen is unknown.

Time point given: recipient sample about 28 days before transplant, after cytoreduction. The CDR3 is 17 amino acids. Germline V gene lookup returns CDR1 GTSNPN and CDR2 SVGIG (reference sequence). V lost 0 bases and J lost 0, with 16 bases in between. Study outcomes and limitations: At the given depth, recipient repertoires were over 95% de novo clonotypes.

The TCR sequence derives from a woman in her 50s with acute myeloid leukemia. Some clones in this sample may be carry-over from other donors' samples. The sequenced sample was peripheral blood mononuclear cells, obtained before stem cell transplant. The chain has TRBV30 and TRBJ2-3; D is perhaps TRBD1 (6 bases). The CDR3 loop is CAWSVRARGLSTDTQYF. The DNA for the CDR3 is TGTGCCTGGAGTGTACGAGCCAGGGGCCTTAGCACAGATACGCAGTATTTT. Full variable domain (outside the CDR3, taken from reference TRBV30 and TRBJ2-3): SQTIHQWPATLVQPVGSPLSLECTVEGTSNPNLYWYRQAAGRGLQLLFYSVGIGQISSEVPQNLSASRPQDRQFILSSKKLLLSDSGFYLCAWSVRARGLSTDTQYFGPGTRLTVL.